These 16 T cell receptor beta chains share one sample of origin, sequenced in a study of CD8+CD57+ T cells in acquired aplastic anemia. All patients picked for sequencing had shown, by flow cytometry, an expansion of CD8+CD57+ cells. Profiling of TCR beta VDJ combinations and CDR3 sequences used genomic DNA as template. Each CDR3 protein is one row after TCRdb ran MiXCR on the reads. The sample holds around 120,000 distinct CDR3 sequences, almost 40% seen once. The sequenced material came from sorted CD4+, CD8+, or CD8+CD57+ T cells (not recorded which) from PBMCs. The receptors here all came from a human donor with aplastic anemia.

There are many counts of this clonotype. CDR3: CASSIQGVREKLFF. For the CDR3, the DNA is TGTGCCAGCAGCATACAGGGTGTCCGAGAAAAACTGTTTTTT. V usage is TRBV5-6 and J usage is TRBJ1-4; possible D gene TRBD1, 6 bases. Germline-derived CDR1 and CDR2 are SGHDT and YYEEEE. This CDR3 has 14 residues. Deletions cut 4 bases from V and 8 bases from J, with 15 bases between.

Of note for this clonotype: One end of the junction is discordant with germline, which a read error may explain. V is TRBV14 and J is TRBJ2-5, with 8 bases lining up with TRBD1. Germline V lookup: CDR1 SGHDN, CDR2 FVKESK. The CDR3 contains 15 residues. The CDR3 nucleotides read TGTGCCAGCAGCGGCAATTCCAGGGGGCGAGAGGCCCAGTACTTC. It specifies CASSGNSRGREAQYF.

This rearrangement joins TRBV6-2 or TRBV6-3 to TRBJ2-1; 8 bases are shared with TRBD2. CDR1 is MNHEY, CDR2 SVGEGT, per germline. The CDR3 is 14 residues long. The ends lost 5 bases at V and 9 bases at J; junction bases unmatched: 9. CDR3 in DNA: TGTGCCAGCAGTCATAACGGGGGGGTTGGTGAGCAGTTCTTC. This translates into CASSHNGGVGEQFF.

This clonotype was found many times. The chain has TRBV7-6 and TRBJ2-5, with D perhaps matching TRBD1 or TRBD2 (6 bases each). CDR1 is SGHVS and CDR2 is FNYEAQ in the germline V gene. The CDR3 is 15 residues long. V was cut by 4 bases and J by 5 bases, with 17 bases left in between. CDR3 sequence reads: CASSSKGGPRETQYF. The CDR3 coding sequence is TGTGCCAGCAGCTCCAAAGGGGGGCCTCGGGAGACCCAGTACTTC.

This clonotype has a count of ten or more. The chain uses TRBV20-1 and TRBJ1-2, with 7 bases aligning to TRBD1. Germline CDR1 and CDR2: DFQATT and SNEGSKA (reference sequence). The CDR3 has 12 residues. The V gene end was trimmed by 3 bases and the J gene end by 2 bases; junction bases not matched to a gene: 0. CDR3 DNA sequence: TGCAGTGCTAGGACAGGGAACTATGGCTACACCTTC. Protein product: CSARTGNYGYTF.

The chain has TRBV2 and TRBJ2-1; TRBD2 matches 7 bases. The germline CDR1 and CDR2 sequences are SNHLY and FYNNEI. Germline trimming cut 5 bases from V and 7 bases from J; bases unmatched to any gene: 14. The CDR3 has 16 residues. The CDR3 DNA reads TGTGCCAGCAGTTTCATAGCGGGCGCTGATGTGAATGAGCAGTTCTTC. The encoded protein is CASSFIAGADVNEQFF. The variable domain in full, completed from reference TRBV2 and TRBJ2-1, reads EPEVTQTPSHQVTQMGQEVILRCVPISNHLYFYWYRQILGQKVEFLVSFYNNEISEKSEIFDDQFSVERPDGSNFTLKIRSTKLEDSAMYFCASSFIAGADVNEQFFGPGTRLTVL.

This clonotype showed up many times. This rearrangement joins TRBV11-2 to TRBJ2-3; possibly TRBD2 for D (7 bases). The CDR3 totals 15 residues. Deletions cut 4 bases from V and 6 bases from J, with 17 bases between. The germline gives CDR1 SGHAT, CDR2 FQNNGV. CDR3 DNA: TGTGCCAGCAGCTGGGCGGCGGGGGCATACGATACGCAGTATTTT. Its translation is CASSWAAGAYDTQYF.

This clonotype was seen more than once but under ten times. The rearrangement uses TRBV6-1 and TRBJ1-3; D remains unclear. The germline V and J ends were trimmed by 0 bases and 0 bases, with 9 bases remaining between them. Germline CDR1 is MNHNS and CDR2 is SASEGT. The CDR3 consists of 16 residues. CDR3 residues: CASSEAPGPSGNTIYF. The CDR3 nucleotides are TGTGCCAGCAGTGAAGCCCCCGGACCCTCTGGAAACACCATATATTTT.

This clonotype was detected ten times or more. V gene TRBV12-5 combines with J gene TRBJ2-7, with TRBD1 matching over 10 bases. After removal of 6 bases from V and 2 bases from J, the junction contained 7 bases not matched to a gene. Per germline, CDR1 LGHNT and CDR2 FRNRAP. The CDR3 sequence is 15 residues long. In nucleotides, the CDR3 is TGTGCTAGTGGCCCGGGACAGGGGAGAACCTACGAGCAGTACGTC. This sequence encodes CASGPGQGRTYEQYV.

This clonotype was counted ten times or more. CDR3 residues: CASSVLTGGTEAFF. The CDR3 DNA reads as TGTGCCAGCAGCGTCCTGACAGGGGGCACTGAAGCTTTCTTT. The chain carries TRBV9 and TRBJ1-1, with 9 bases lining up with TRBD1. The CDR3 totals 14 residues. Trimming removed 2 bases from V and 4 bases from J; junction bases left unmatched: 3. Germline V gene lookup returns CDR1 SGDLS and CDR2 YYNGEE.

Worth noting for this clonotype: Given a much more abundant clone one base away, this may be a read error. The rearrangement joins TRBV4-3 to TRBJ1-1; D ambiguous. Trimming pared 8 bases from V and 0 bases from J, leaving 10 bases between. CDR1 is LGHNA, CDR2 YSLEER, per germline. The length of the CDR3 is 13 residues. Written as DNA, the CDR3 is TGCGCCAGCTGGCAGGAGATGAACACTGAAGCTTTCTTT. As protein: CASWQEMNTEAFF.

V is TRBV3-1 and J is TRBJ2-3, with TRBD2 as a possible D gene (6 bases). Trimming removed 3 bases at V and 5 bases at J, with 12 bases between. The V gene's germline CDR1 is LGHDT and CDR2 YNNKEL (reference sequence). The CDR3 extends over 14 amino acids. This CDR3 is CASSHGWGGDTQYF. The CDR3 nucleotides are TGTGCCAGCAGCCATGGATGGGGAGGAGATACGCAGTATTTT.

The DNA of the CDR3 is TGTGCCAGCAGCTACAGCCTCTACGAGCAGTACTTC. Protein product: CASSYSLYEQYF. The chain combines TRBV7-9 with TRBJ2-7, with unresolved D. CDR1 is SEHNR and CDR2 is FQNEAQ in the germline V gene (reference sequence). Trimming removed 4 bases at V and 3 bases at J, with 7 bases between. CDR3 length: 12 residues. Full variable domain (missing parts from reference TRBV7-9 and TRBJ2-7): DTGVSQNPRHKITKRGQNVTFRCDPISEHNRLYWYRQTLGQGPEFLTYFQNEAQLEKSRLLSDRFSAERPKGSFSTLEIQRTEQGDSAMYLCASSYSLYEQYFGPGTRLTVT.

The chain has TRBV19 and TRBJ2-7; 7 bases map to TRBD1. The CDR3 consists of 15 residues. Germline V gene sequence: CDR1 LNHDA, CDR2 SQIVND (reference sequence). J was trimmed by 0 bases and V by 3 bases; bases with no gene match: 5. The CDR3 bases are TGTGCCAGTAGTATGTCGGGACAGACCTCCTACGAGCAGTACTTC. It translates to CASSMSGQTSYEQYF. The variable domain in full, completed from reference TRBV19 and TRBJ2-7, reads DGGITQSPKYLFRKEGQNVTLSCEQNLNHDAMYWYRQDPGQGLRLIYYSQIVNDFQKGDIAEGYSVSREKKESFPLTVTSAQKNPTAFYLCASSMSGQTSYEQYFGPGTRLTVT.

The V call is TRBV5-1, the J call TRBJ2-7; 7 nucleotides align to TRBD1. Unmatched junction bases numbered 4, after V lost 4 bases and J lost 3 bases. Looked up from germline, CDR1 is SGHRS and CDR2 is YFSETQ. The CDR3 has 13 residues. Here the CDR3 DNA reads TGCGCCAGCAGCCCCAGGACAGGCTACGAGCAGTACTTC. It encodes CASSPRTGYEQYF.

The chain employs TRBV20-1 and TRBJ1-6, with D perhaps matching TRBD1 (5 bases). The CDR3 loop spans 14 amino acids. Trimming stripped 6 bases from V and 10 bases from J, with 19 bases between. CDR1 and CDR2 (germline): DFQATT, SNEGSKA (reference sequence). The CDR3 reads CSARDGDVYSPLHF. The CDR3 region has the DNA TGCAGTGCCCGAGACGGGGACGTTTACTCACCCCTCCACTTT.